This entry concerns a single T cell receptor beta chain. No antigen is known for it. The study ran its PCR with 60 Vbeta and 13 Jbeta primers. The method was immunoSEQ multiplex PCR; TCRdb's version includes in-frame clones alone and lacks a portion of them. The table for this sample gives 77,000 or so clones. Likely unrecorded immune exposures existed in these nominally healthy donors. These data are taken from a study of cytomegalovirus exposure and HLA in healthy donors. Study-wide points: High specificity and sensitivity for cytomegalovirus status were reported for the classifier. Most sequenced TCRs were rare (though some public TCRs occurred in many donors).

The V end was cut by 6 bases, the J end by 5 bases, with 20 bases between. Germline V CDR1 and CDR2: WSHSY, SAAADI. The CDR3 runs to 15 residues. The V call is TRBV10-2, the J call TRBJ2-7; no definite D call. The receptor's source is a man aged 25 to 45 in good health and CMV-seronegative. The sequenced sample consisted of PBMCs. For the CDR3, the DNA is TGCGCCAGCAGCCCAATTTTAGCAATGGCCGACGAGCAGTACTTC. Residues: CASSPILAMADEQYF.